The T cell receptor beta chain under discussion was sequenced for a study of blood T cell repertoires in COVID-19. Looking at the study overall: Some COVID-19 samples were acute and others convalescent; all came from the United States, Italy and Spain.

Original methodology: How many nucleated cells were present was estimated from reference gene primer amplification. The protocol was immunoSEQ multiplex PCR, while the TCRdb copy is restricted to in-frame clones and leaves out a portion. The V and J calls and clone size were taken over from that table, and D and trimming were inferred from the DNA. This sample has 100,000 or so clones; roughly nine tenths occur once, and the top ten carry around 0.94%. Trimming shortened V by 3 bases and J by 4 bases, and 9 bases separated the two germline ends. Germline CDR1 LNHDA, CDR2 SQIVND (reference sequence). The CDR3 sequence is 14 residues long.

Sequencing input: peripheral blood. This receptor was identified in a man aged 60-69 years with acute or convalescent COVID-19. The rearrangement links TRBV19 to TRBJ1-4, with D hard to call. The CDR3 DNA follows: TGTGCCAGTAGTATGATGGCGGGTAATGAAAAACTGTTTTTT. Amino acids: CASSMMAGNEKLFF.